These 30 T cell receptor beta chains were all obtained from the same sample, sequenced in a study of regulatory T cells in long-lasting Graves disease. CDR3-region Arm-PCR and iRepertoire HTBI primers produced the TCR beta libraries. TCRdb passed the multiplex PCR reads through MiXCR, listing each CDR3 protein once. The repertoire has around 250,000 distinct CDR3 sequences, 20% of them found once; the top ten carry approximately 15%. As to time point: newly diagnosed GD, antithyroid drugs for less than 3 months. Construction of the TCR library relied on RNA isolated from PBMCs. The source material was peripheral blood mononuclear cells (PBMCs), sampled at new diagnosis, from a patient treated with antithyroid drugs. Every receptor here comes from a female donor with Graves disease.

This clonotype was detected many times. DNA of the CDR3: TGTGCCAGCAGCCCGCCGGGACTAGCGGGAGGTACCGGGGAGCTGTTTTTT. It encodes CASSPPGLAGGTGELFF. The rearrangement joins TRBV7-2 to TRBJ2-2, with 15 bases identical to TRBD2. Germline CDR1 reads SGHTA; CDR2 reads FQGNSA. Trimming at V came to 5 bases and at J to 5 bases, leaving 6 bases not matched to a gene. The CDR3 is made up of 17 amino acids.

The chain carries TRBV9 and TRBJ2-1; 7 positions agree with TRBD2. The CDR3 loop spans 16 amino acids. Germline assignment: CDR1 SGDLS and CDR2 YYNGEE. V lost 0 bases, J lost 1 base, and 4 bases stayed unmatched. For the CDR3, the DNA is TGTGCCAGCAGCGTAGGCGAGCGGGGATCCTACAATGAGCAGTTCTTC. Its translation is CASSVGERGSYNEQFF.

The sample holds many counts of this clonotype. The V gene is TRBV10-3, the J gene TRBJ1-2; 7 nucleotides align to TRBD1. The trim removed 3 bases at V and 6 bases at J, leaving 4 bases unmatched. This CDR3 has 13 amino acids. CDR1 is ENHRY and CDR2 is SYGVKD in the germline V gene. CDR3 protein: CAISDGQDHGYTF. CDR3 DNA: TGTGCCATCAGTGATGGACAGGATCATGGCTACACCTTC.

CDR3 sequence: CASSLRDGYGYTF. The CDR3, as DNA: TGTGCCAGCAGTTTACGGGACGGATATGGCTACACCTTC. The V gene is TRBV12-3 or TRBV12-4, the J gene TRBJ1-2; weak D call: TRBD1 (5 bases). The CDR3 contains 13 residues. V was shortened by 2 bases and J by 5 bases, with 9 bases between the two germline ends.

At least ten counts were recorded for this clonotype. The chain employs TRBV29-1 and TRBJ2-2; D is unresolved. Germline V gene lookup returns CDR1 SQVTM and CDR2 ANQGSEA. The CDR3 has 14 amino acids. V dropped 6 bases and J dropped 1 base, with 12 bases sitting between them. This chain's CDR3 is CSVALQRNTGELFF. The CDR3 DNA is TGCAGCGTAGCCCTACAGAGGAACACCGGGGAGCTGTTTTTT.

This clonotype was found many times. The chain couples TRBV20-1 to TRBJ1-4; D not certain. Germline CDR1 reads DFQATT; CDR2 reads SNEGSKA (reference sequence). The length of the CDR3 is 14 residues. Trimming took off 0 bases at V and 6 bases at J, with 11 bases between the two ends. DNA for the CDR3: TGCAGTGCTAGAGATGACGCTACAGATGAAAAACTGTTTTTT. Its translation is CSARDDATDEKLFF.

This clonotype was found many times. This sequence joins TRBV20-1 and TRBJ2-5; D unresolved. The CDR3 totals 11 residues. The V gene's germline CDR1 is DFQATT and CDR2 SNEGSKA (reference sequence). V gave up 5 bases and J gave up 4 bases, with 8 bases separating them. This CDR3 is CSALGRETQYF. As DNA, the CDR3 is TGCAGTGCTCTTGGGCGAGAGACCCAGTACTTC.

As to this clonotype: A read error likely explains this, since a far larger clone differs by one base. J is TRBJ2-5 and V is TRBV7-2, with 7 bases fitting TRBD2. Unmatched junction bases numbered 8, after V lost 3 bases and J lost 4 bases. Per the germline V gene, CDR1 is SGHTA and CDR2 is FQGNSA. The CDR3 contains 15 residues. The CDR3 here is CASSLSAGILETQYF. DNA of the CDR3: TGTGCCAGCAGCTTGTCAGCGGGAATTTTAGAGACCCAGTACTTC.

This clonotype was picked up many times. The chain couples TRBV3-1 to TRBJ1-5; D call uncertain. With 0 bases removed from V and 6 bases from J, the gap between germline ends came to 9 bases. Germline V gene data show CDR1 as LGHDT and CDR2 as YNNKEL (reference sequence). This CDR3 region has 14 residues. The CDR3 loop reads CASSQEGLIQPQHF. The CDR3 DNA reads as TGTGCCAGCAGCCAAGAGGGGTTAATTCAGCCCCAGCATTTT. Filled out from reference TRBV3-1 and TRBJ1-5, the complete variable domain reads DTAVSQTPKYLVTQMGNDKSIKCEQNLGHDTMYWYKQDSKKFLKIMFSYNNKELIINETVPNRFSPKSPDKAHLNLHINSLELGDSAVYFCASSQEGLIQPQHFGDGTRLSIL.

This clonotype has ten or more counts. The CDR3 region is CASSWGGGQQYF. CDR3 nucleotide sequence: TGTGCCAGCAGCTGGGGTGGTGGACAGCAGTACTTC. The chain combines TRBV7-2 with TRBJ2-7; D gene uncertain. CDR1 and CDR2 (germline): SGHTA, FQGNSA. The CDR3 loop spans 12 amino acids. V lost 4 bases and J 8 bases, leaving 12 bases between the germline ends. The full variable domain, its missing parts supplied by reference TRBV7-2 and TRBJ2-7, is GAGVSQSPSNKVTEKGKDVELRCDPISGHTALYWYRQSLGQGLEFLIYFQGNSAPDKSGLPSDRFSAERTGGSVSTLTIQRTQQEDSAVYLCASSWGGGQQYFGPGTRLTVT.

Ten or more counts support this clonotype. This chain links TRBV30 with TRBJ1-2, with TRBD1 identical over 8 bases. With 3 bases clipped from V and 4 bases from J, the junction kept 10 bases outside the gene matches. In germline, CDR1 is GTSNPN, CDR2 SVGIG (reference sequence). The CDR3 sequence is 15 residues long. The CDR3 DNA reads as TGTGCCTGGAGGGCTTTTGGACAGGGTGGCTATGGCTACACCTTC. Translation gives CAWRAFGQGGYGYTF.

The sample holds many counts of this clonotype. V is TRBV6-9 and J is TRBJ2-7; D is uncertain. Germline CDR1 MNHGY, CDR2 SVAAGI. This CDR3 is built from 14 residues. V was clipped by 3 bases and J by 2 bases, with 11 bases between them. Here the CDR3 reads CASSYTAAPYEQYF. Here the CDR3 DNA reads TGTGCCAGCAGTTACACGGCAGCTCCCTACGAGCAGTACTTC.

As concerns this clonotype: With a much larger clone just one base away, this may be a read error. This likely comes from a read error, as the CDR3 has no conserved phenylalanine or tryptophan at its end. This sequence joins TRBV6-5 and TRBJ1-5, with 7 positions matching TRBD1. This CDR3 is built from 15 residues. The germline V gene has CDR1 MNHEY and CDR2 SVGAGI. Germline trimming cut 2 bases from V and 3 bases from J; bases unmatched to any gene: 4. This CDR3 is CASSYKTGPNQPQHL. The CDR3 DNA is TGTGCCAGCAGTTACAAGACAGGGCCCAATCAGCCCCAGCATCTT.

With regard to this clonotype: The junction departs from the called germline gene at one end, perhaps through a read error. The CDR3 is CASRPHYTGEPFF. The CDR3 DNA reads as TGTGCCAGCAGGCCCCACTACACCGGGGAGCCGTTTTTT. The V and J genes are TRBV6-2 or TRBV6-3 and TRBJ2-2; a possible D gene is TRBD2 (5 bases). CDR1 and CDR2 (germline): MNHEY, SVGEGT. This CDR3 has 13 residues.

V gene TRBV2 combines with J gene TRBJ2-3; D perhaps matches TRBD2 (6 bases). Trimming removed 7 bases from V and 0 bases from J, with 11 bases in between. This CDR3 has 14 amino acids. CDR1 SNHLY and CDR2 FYNNEI come from the germline V gene. The CDR3 spells CASIRERSTDTQYF. The CDR3 DNA sequence: TGTGCCAGCATCCGGGAGCGGAGCACAGATACGCAGTATTTT.

This clonotype was found many times. The chain carries TRBV18 and TRBJ2-7; 10 bases are a match to TRBD2. The V gene's germline CDR1 is KGHSH and CDR2 LQKENI. This CDR3 comprises 15 residues. With 6 bases clipped from V and 3 bases from J, the junction kept 8 bases outside the gene matches. The CDR3 loop reads CASSLSGGTNYEQYF. The CDR3 nucleotides are TGTGCCAGCTCCCTTAGCGGGGGGACAAACTACGAGCAGTACTTC.

This clonotype was found many times. This rearrangement joins TRBV7-9 to TRBJ1-5; possible D gene TRBD1, 5 bases. Trimming removed 5 bases from V and 7 bases from J, with 21 bases in between. CDR3 length: 16 residues. Germline CDR1 is SEHNR and CDR2 is FQNEAQ (reference sequence). The CDR3 coding sequence is TGTGCCAGCAGCACCAGCCAATTAGGGGTCGGCCAGCCCCAGCATTTT. It encodes CASSTSQLGVGQPQHF.

This clonotype was seen only a few times. This chain joins TRBV12-3 or TRBV12-4 and TRBJ2-6; D possibly corresponds to TRBD2 (6 bases). V gave up 7 bases and J gave up 2 bases, with 9 bases separating them. The CDR3 consists of 14 residues. CDR3 bases: TGTGCCAGCACCACGGGGGCTGGGGCCAACGTCCTGACTTTC. Protein product: CASTTGAGANVLTF.

This clonotype was seen many times. This chain joins TRBV10-3 and TRBJ1-1; D remains ambiguous. CDR3 length: 13 residues. Germline loops: CDR1 ENHRY, CDR2 SYGVKD. Trimming cost V 2 bases and J 8 bases, with 12 bases left between them. The CDR3 sequence: CAISETLETEAFF. CDR3 nucleotide sequence: TGTGCCATCAGTGAGACTTTAGAGACAGAAGCTTTCTTT.

Note on this clonotype: A far larger clone is one nucleotide away, so this likely arose from a read error. V and J are TRBV7-9 and TRBJ2-3; 7 bases agree with TRBD2. Germline V gene sequence: CDR1 SEHNR, CDR2 FQNEAQ (reference sequence). This CDR3 comprises 15 residues. CDR3 amino acids: CVSSLSGTTTDTQYF. The CDR3 DNA reads as TGTGTCAGCAGCCTATCCGGGACTACCACAGATACGCAGTATTTT.

This clonotype was seen many times. V usage is TRBV20-1 and J usage is TRBJ1-2; weak D call: TRBD1 (5 bases). V was trimmed by 6 bases and J by 2 bases, leaving 16 bases between them. CDR3 length: 14 amino acids. Per the germline V gene, CDR1 is DFQATT and CDR2 is SNEGSKA (reference sequence). CDR3 amino acids: CSAVGAGNNYGYTF. For the CDR3, the DNA is TGCAGTGCCGTAGGGGCAGGGAACAACTATGGCTACACCTTC.

The table lists this clonotype with many counts. The gene calls are TRBV7-9 and TRBJ2-5; D gene uncertain. The ends were cut back, 1 base at V and 4 bases at J, with 7 bases in the middle. CDR3 length: 13 amino acids. Germline values: CDR1 SEHNR, CDR2 FQNEAQ (reference sequence). Written as DNA, the CDR3 is TGTGCCAGCAGCTTAGTGGGTTTAGAGACCCAGTACTTC. Its translation is CASSLVGLETQYF.

This clonotype was picked up many times. The chain is built from TRBV5-6 and TRBJ2-2; TRBD2 is a possible D gene (5 bases). CDR1 SGHDT and CDR2 YYEEEE come from the germline V gene. The CDR3 has 14 residues. The V and J ends lost 6 bases and 5 bases respectively, with 14 bases between them. The CDR3 sequence is CASNPRGGTGELFF. DNA for the CDR3: TGTGCCAGCAACCCCCGGGGTGGAACCGGGGAGCTGTTTTTT.

With regard to this clonotype: Since a far larger clone is one base different, this is likely a read error. The chain uses TRBV2 and TRBJ2-5; 7 nucleotides line up with TRBD1. The J call could be wrong; TRBJ2-7 is a better fit for the DNA end. Germline CDR1 SNHLY, CDR2 FYNNEI. This CDR3 has 16 residues. CDR3 sequence (DNA): TGTGCCAGCACCAGTTTACAGGGGACCCTAAGATACGAGCAGTACTTC. Protein product: CASTSLQGTLRYEQYF.

The rearrangement links TRBV7-3 to TRBJ2-7; TRBD1 matches 12 bases. The junction had 9 bases not matched to a gene; V was cut back by 5 bases and J by 4 bases. The CDR3 contains 16 residues. CDR1 is SGHTA, CDR2 FQGTGA, per germline. The CDR3 coding sequence is TGTGCCAGCAGCATCTCCGGGACAGGGGGCTTGTACGAGCAGTACTTC. Its translation is CASSISGTGGLYEQYF.

This clonotype was observed at least ten times. Sequence at one end of the junction differs from germline and may be a read error. This rearrangement joins TRBV4-1 to TRBJ1-5; no reliable D call. This CDR3 is 14 amino acids long. In germline, CDR1 is MGHRA, CDR2 YSYEKL. The CDR3 reads CASSQDRWNQPQHF. CDR3 sequence (DNA): TGTGCCAGCAGCCAAGATCGGTGGAATCAGCCCCAGCATTTT.

This clonotype was recorded many times. The junction and the germline gene differ at one end; a read error may be behind it. The chain couples TRBV2 to TRBJ1-6, with 7 bases that match TRBD1. The CDR3 loop spans 14 amino acids. Germline-derived CDR1 and CDR2 are SNHLY and FYNNEI. CDR3 in amino acids: CASSEGGFDSPLHF. The DNA for the CDR3 is TGTGCCAGCAGCGAAGGGGGCTTTGATTCACCCCTCCACTTT.

This clonotype was observed a handful of times. V is TRBV25-1 and J is TRBJ1-1; 9 bases are a match to TRBD1. The CDR3 runs to 14 residues. Trimming cost V 4 bases and J 5 bases; bases outside gene matches: 5. Germline assignment: CDR1 MGHDK and CDR2 SYGVNS. As DNA, the CDR3 is TGTGCCAGCAGTGGGGACAGGGTAGGGACTGAAGCTTTCTTT. This translates into CASSGDRVGTEAFF.

The sample holds many counts of this clonotype. V gene TRBV3-1 combines with J gene TRBJ1-6, with D perhaps matching TRBD1 (5 bases). Germline V lookup: CDR1 LGHDT, CDR2 YNNKEL (reference sequence). Trimming stripped 3 bases from V and 7 bases from J, with 13 bases between. The CDR3 is made up of 15 amino acids. The CDR3 DNA reads TGTGCCAGCAGCCACGCTCGGGACTGGAATTCACCCCTCCACTTT. It encodes CASSHARDWNSPLHF.

A note on this clonotype: With a far larger clone one base away, a read error is the likely cause. The chain is built from TRBV28 and TRBJ2-1; possible D gene TRBD1, 6 bases. Germline CDR1 MDHEN, CDR2 SYDVKM. V lost 5 bases, J lost 10 bases, and 21 bases lay in between. This CDR3 is 15 amino acids long. The CDR3 protein is CASSRSGAGAYEQFF. In DNA form, the CDR3 reads TGTGCCAGCAGTCGGAGTGGGGCAGGGGCCTACGAGCAGTTCTTC. Full variable domain (outside the CDR3, taken from reference TRBV28 and TRBJ2-1): DVKVTQSSRYLVKRTGEKVFLECVQDMDHENMFWYRQDPGLGLRLIYFSYDVKMKEKGDIPEGYSVSREKKERFSLILESASTNQTSMYLCASSRSGAGAYEQFFGPGTRLTVL.